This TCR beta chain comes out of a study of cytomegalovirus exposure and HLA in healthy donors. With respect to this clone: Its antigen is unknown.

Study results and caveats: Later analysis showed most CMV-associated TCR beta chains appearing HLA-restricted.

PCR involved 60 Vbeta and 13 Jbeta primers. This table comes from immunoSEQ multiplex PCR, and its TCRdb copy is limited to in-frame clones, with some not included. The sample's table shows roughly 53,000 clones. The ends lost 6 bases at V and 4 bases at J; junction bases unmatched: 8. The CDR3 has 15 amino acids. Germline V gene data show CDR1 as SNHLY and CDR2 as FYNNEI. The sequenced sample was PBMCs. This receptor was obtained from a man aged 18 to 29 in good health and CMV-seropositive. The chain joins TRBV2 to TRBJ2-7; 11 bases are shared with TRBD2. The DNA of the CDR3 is TGTGCCAGCAGGGCGACTAGCGGGGAGGGGTACGAGCAGTACTTC. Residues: CASRATSGEGYEQYF.